These 12 T cell receptor beta chains were sequenced from one sample in a study of blood T cell repertoires in COVID-19. The repertoire was sequenced with immunoSEQ multiplex PCR; TCRdb's copy has only in-frame clones and lacks some. The sample consists of roughly 340,000 clones, approximately 88% of them appearing once. What was sequenced was peripheral blood. These receptors all come from a woman in her twenties or thirties with COVID-19, enrolled during active disease.

This chain links TRBV6-5 with TRBJ1-6, with D perhaps matching TRBD1 (5 bases). The V and J ends lost 6 bases and 10 bases respectively, with 19 bases between them. The germline CDR1 and CDR2 sequences are MNHEY and SVGAGI. The CDR3 consists of 15 residues. CDR3 in DNA: TGTGCCAGCAGCCCGGGGGACTTTCTGGGGTCACCCCTCCACTTT. Its translation: CASSPGDFLGSPLHF.

This chain uses TRBV27 with TRBJ2-1; D perhaps matches TRBD1 (7 bases). The CDR3 loop spans 13 amino acids. Germline V gives CDR1 MNHEY, CDR2 SMNVEV (reference sequence). The V and J ends lost 6 bases and 10 bases respectively, with 16 bases between them. CDR3 coding DNA: TGTGCCAGCAGCACGCAGGGGGGTTACGAGCAGTTCTTC. It translates to CASSTQGGYEQFF.

The CDR3 here is CASSIVDSSYGYTF. The CDR3 DNA follows: TGTGCCAGTAGTATAGTGGACAGCTCCTATGGCTACACCTTC. The gene calls are TRBV19 and TRBJ1-2; the D gene is possibly TRBD1 (6 bases). V was clipped by 1 base and J by 4 bases, with 10 bases between them. Germline V gene sequence: CDR1 LNHDA, CDR2 SQIVND (reference sequence). This CDR3 contains 14 residues.

The chain has TRBV30 and TRBJ2-4; TRBD1 matches 7 bases. Germline values: CDR1 GTSNPN, CDR2 SVGIG (reference sequence). This CDR3 is built from 12 residues. The V gene end was trimmed by 4 bases and the J gene end by 4 bases; junction bases not matched to a gene: 1. For the CDR3, the DNA is TGTGCCTGGAAGGGACAGAAAAACATTCAGTACTTC. Translation gives CAWKGQKNIQYF.

This clone came up once. The J gene is TRBJ1-5, the V gene TRBV28; the D gene is possibly TRBD1 (6 bases). This CDR3 comprises 15 residues. V lost 6 bases and J 2 bases, leaving 14 bases between the germline ends. The V gene's germline CDR1 is MDHEN and CDR2 SYDVKM. As DNA, the CDR3 is TGTGCCAGCAGCTCGACAGGTCGGCGCAATCAGCCCCAGCATTTT. Its translation is CASSSTGRRNQPQHF.

V usage is TRBV4-3 and J usage is TRBJ2-5; 7 nucleotides agree with TRBD1. The CDR3 loop spans 15 amino acids. CDR1 and CDR2 (germline): LGHNA, YSLEER. Trimming took 0 bases from V and 5 from J; bases not matched to a gene: 6. CDR3 bases: TGCGCCAGCAGCCAAGAAGAGGGGGCAGGGGAGACCCAGTACTTC. Encoded protein: CASSQEEGAGETQYF.

This rearrangement joins TRBV6-5 to TRBJ1-1; D is possibly TRBD1 (5 bases). The germline V and J ends were trimmed by 6 bases and 1 base, with 12 bases remaining between them. Germline loops: CDR1 MNHEY, CDR2 SVGAGI. The CDR3 consists of 14 residues. CDR3 protein: CASSNVDRNTEAFF. CDR3 nucleotides: TGTGCCAGCAGCAACGTAGACAGGAACACTGAAGCTTTCTTT.

This clone has a single count. The chain recombines TRBV9 with TRBJ1-5; D gene uncertain. The CDR3 has 15 residues. The germline V gene has CDR1 SGDLS and CDR2 YYNGEE. V was pared by 3 bases and J by 0 bases, with 10 bases between. The CDR3 sequence: CASSAGYNSNQPQHF. CDR3 DNA sequence: TGTGCCAGCAGCGCGGGATATAATAGCAATCAGCCCCAGCATTTT.

The count of this clone is one. This chain joins TRBV28 and TRBJ2-7, with TRBD1 matching 10 bases. The CDR3 runs to 13 residues. Looked up from germline, CDR1 is MDHEN and CDR2 is SYDVKM. J was trimmed by 6 bases and V by 6 bases; bases with no gene match: 5. CDR3 amino acids: CASSSTGGVEQYF. DNA of the CDR3: TGTGCCAGCAGCTCGACAGGGGGCGTCGAGCAGTACTTC.

The J gene is TRBJ1-5, the V gene TRBV28; 9 bases are shared with TRBD1. V lost 0 bases and J lost 5; bases outside the gene matches: 8. CDR3 length: 17 residues. CDR1 and CDR2 (germline): MDHEN, SYDVKM. DNA for the CDR3: TGTGCCAGCAGTTTATGGTTGGGACAGGGCAGGGATCAGCCCCAGCATTTT. Its translation: CASSLWLGQGRDQPQHF. Using reference TRBV28 and TRBJ1-5 for the parts outside the CDR3, the full variable domain is DVKVTQSSRYLVKRTGEKVFLECVQDMDHENMFWYRQDPGLGLRLIYFSYDVKMKEKGDIPEGYSVSREKKERFSLILESASTNQTSMYLCASSLWLGQGRDQPQHFGDGTRLSIL.

The rearrangement uses TRBV5-5 and TRBJ2-2, with D unclear. This CDR3 comprises 13 residues. V was cut by 1 base and J by 5 bases, with 6 bases left in between. Germline values: CDR1 SGHKS, CDR2 YYEKEE (reference sequence). The CDR3 is CASSLTVTGELFF. DNA for the CDR3: TGTGCCAGCAGCTTGACAGTTACCGGGGAGCTGTTTTTT.

The V and J genes are TRBV12-3 or TRBV12-4 and TRBJ1-1; a possible D gene is TRBD1 (5 bases). The CDR3 spans 13 residues. Deletions cut 7 bases from V and 3 bases from J, with 12 bases between. In DNA form, the CDR3 reads TGTGCCAGCACCATCGGGGGAGACACTGAAGCTTTCTTT. It translates to CASTIGGDTEAFF.